What follows are 10 T cell receptor beta chains derived from one specimen sequenced in a study of PD-1 blockade in classical Hodgkin lymphoma. Time point denoted: cycle 4 day 1 (C4D1), after six to seven weeks of nivolumab. There was relapse after autologous stem cell transplantation in every patient, and there was variation in brentuximab vedotin exposure. CD4+ T cells were purified from thawed PBMCs by negative selection. Generated by immunoSEQ multiplex PCR, the TCRdb table keeps only in-frame clones and is missing some. In the table there are 20,000 to 25,000 clones, around 85% of which are singletons. This material consisted of CD4+ T cells from blood, taken before the fourth cycle of nivolumab. The receptors were gathered from a human donor with classical Hodgkin lymphoma.

The CDR3 DNA reads TGTGCCAGTACCTATAGAGGGGTGGCCTATGGCTACACCTTC. Its protein is CASTYRGVAYGYTF. This sequence joins TRBV19 and TRBJ1-2, with D maybe TRBD1 (5 bases). This CDR3 comprises 14 residues. V gave up 7 bases and J gave up 4 bases, with 16 bases separating them. In germline, CDR1 is LNHDA, CDR2 SQIVND (reference sequence).

The chain combines TRBV7-8 with TRBJ1-4; tentatively, D is TRBD1 (5 bases). This CDR3 has 15 amino acids. The germline gives CDR1 SGHVS, CDR2 FQNEAQ. V shed 0 bases and J shed 8 bases, with 13 bases lying between them. Here the CDR3 reads CASSLAGAGREKLFF. In nucleotides, the CDR3 is TGTGCCAGCAGCTTAGCTGGGGCCGGGAGAGAAAAACTGTTTTTT.

This clone was counted a few times. The CDR3 DNA reads as TGTGCCTGGAGTCCCCCCAACCAAGAGACCCAGTACTTC. Protein product: CAWSPPNQETQYF. The rearrangement joins TRBV30 to TRBJ2-5; D not certain. This CDR3 has 13 residues. CDR1 is GTSNPN and CDR2 is SVGIG in the germline V gene (reference sequence). V was clipped by 2 bases and J by 0 bases, with 7 bases between them.

This clone was picked up one time. The chain is built from TRBV11-1 and TRBJ2-1, with unresolved D. Germline CDR1 SGHAT, CDR2 FQDESV (reference sequence). Trimming took off 8 bases at V and 6 bases at J, with 11 bases between the two ends. CDR3 size: 12 residues. The CDR3: CASSPVANEQFF. As DNA, the CDR3 is TGTGCCAGCTCCCCCGTCGCCAATGAGCAGTTCTTC.

The V call is TRBV7-6, the J call TRBJ1-4, with unresolved D. This CDR3 is built from 13 residues. Trimming took 5 bases from V and 9 from J, leaving 13 bases between them. Per the germline V gene, CDR1 is SGHVS and CDR2 is FNYEAQ. The CDR3 DNA reads TGTGCCAGCAGCCTGGTTATTGATAAAAAACTGTTTTTT. This encodes CASSLVIDKKLFF.

The sample holds one count of this clone. The chain links TRBV6-6 to TRBJ1-2; TRBD1 is a possible D gene (6 bases). CDR1 and CDR2 (germline): MNHNY, SVGAGI (reference sequence). With 7 bases removed from V and 4 bases from J, the gap between germline ends came to 16 bases. The CDR3 contains 14 residues. CDR3: CASTQGGTGYGYTF. DNA for the CDR3: TGTGCCAGCACCCAAGGGGGAACCGGCTATGGCTACACCTTC.

The rearrangement links TRBV11-3 to TRBJ2-7; no clear D. The ends were cut back, 1 base at V and 3 bases at J, with 10 bases in the middle. CDR3 length equals 14 residues. Germline loops: CDR1 SGHNT, CDR2 YENEEA. CDR3 sequence reads: CASSLGPGFYEQYF. In nucleotides, the CDR3 is TGTGCCAGCAGCTTAGGTCCGGGTTTCTACGAGCAGTACTTC.

The gene calls are TRBV4-2 and TRBJ1-4; 9 nucleotides line up with TRBD1. The germline CDR1 and CDR2 sequences are LGHNA and YNFKEQ. The V and J ends lost 2 bases and 8 bases, in that order; junction bases with no gene match: 9. This CDR3 has 16 amino acids. The DNA of the CDR3 is TGTGCCAGCAGCCAAAGGGAGGGACAGGGTGGCGAAAAACTGTTTTTT. This sequence encodes CASSQREGQGGEKLFF.

This chain links TRBV14 with TRBJ2-3; D gene uncertain. The CDR3 is made up of 13 amino acids. Trimming left V 4 bases short and J 8 bases short, with 13 bases between. Germline loops: CDR1 SGHDN, CDR2 FVKESK. This CDR3 reads CASSLHISVTQYF. The CDR3 region has the DNA TGTGCCAGCAGCCTCCATATTTCGGTTACGCAGTATTTT. The full variable domain, with the rest looked up from reference TRBV14 and TRBJ2-3, is EAGVTQFPSHSVIEKGQTVTLRCDPISGHDNLYWYRRVMGKEIKFLLHFVKESKQDESGMPNNRFLAERTGGTYSTLKVQPAELEDSGVYFCASSLHISVTQYFGPGTRLTVL.

The chain links TRBV9 to TRBJ1-5; 8 bases match TRBD1. The CDR3 is 17 amino acids. The germline V gene encodes CDR1 SGDLS and CDR2 YYNGEE. V gave up 0 bases and J gave up 6 bases; unmatched junction bases: 11. The CDR3 DNA reads as TGTGCCAGCAGCGTAGCGAGGACAGGGTTGATAGGTCAGCCCCAGCATTTT. As protein: CASSVARTGLIGQPQHF.